A single sample gave rise to the 6 T cell receptor beta chains below, sequenced in a study of cytomegalovirus exposure and HLA in healthy donors. Vbeta (60) and Jbeta (13) primers were used in the PCR. Sequencing used immunoSEQ multiplex PCR; TCRdb keeps in-frame clones, though not all of them. The sample yields 150,000 or so clones, roughly 77% seen once. The sample consisted of PBMCs. The receptors shown here come from a man aged 18 to 35 in good health and CMV-seropositive.

This clone has a single count. The chain recombines TRBV7-7 with TRBJ2-1; weak D call: TRBD1 (5 bases). The V end lost 1 base, the J end lost 7 bases, and 8 bases lay between the germline ends. Per the germline V gene, CDR1 is SSHAT and CDR2 is FNYEAQ (reference sequence). The CDR3 is 13 residues long. Written as DNA, the CDR3 is TGTGCCAGCAGCTTAGGACAGATGAATGAGCAGTTCTTC. Translating gives CASSLGQMNEQFF.

The chain has TRBV4-2 and TRBJ2-7, with TRBD2 matching over 13 bases. V was pared by 4 bases and J by 6 bases, with 9 bases of the junction left unmatched. Germline-derived CDR1 and CDR2 are LGHNA and YNFKEQ. This CDR3 comprises 16 residues. The CDR3 bases are TGTGCCAGCAGCCCGGGACTAGCGGGACCAACAGGCGAGCAGTACTTC. Translation: CASSPGLAGPTGEQYF.

The chain employs TRBV28 and TRBJ1-1; D is possibly TRBD1 (5 bases). V was pared by 8 bases and J by 5 bases, with 9 bases between. The CDR3 contains 11 residues. The germline V gene has CDR1 MDHEN and CDR2 SYDVKM. This CDR3 is CASGRGTEAFF. In DNA, the CDR3 is TGTGCCAGCGGTCGGGGGACTGAAGCTTTCTTT.

The chain has TRBV4-2 and TRBJ2-2, with 7 bases matching TRBD2. The ends lost 5 bases at V and 0 bases at J; junction bases unmatched: 9. Germline loops: CDR1 LGHNA, CDR2 YNFKEQ. The CDR3 is 17 amino acids. In DNA, the CDR3 is TGTGCCAGCAGCACAAGGAGGGAGGGGTCGAACACCGGGGAGCTGTTTTTT. Its translation is CASSTRREGSNTGELFF.

Only one count was recorded for this clone. The chain joins TRBV6-5 to TRBJ2-2; TRBD2 might be the D (5 bases). The V end lost 2 bases, the J end lost 2 bases, and 9 bases lay between the germline ends. Germline V gene data show CDR1 as MNHEY and CDR2 as SVGAGI. The CDR3 loop spans 15 amino acids. The chain's CDR3 is CASSYPSGNTGELFF. The CDR3 DNA reads TGTGCCAGCAGTTACCCTTCGGGAAACACCGGGGAGCTGTTTTTT.

This chain connects TRBV25-1 to TRBJ2-7; 10 bases match TRBD1. With V trimmed by 2 bases and J by 2 bases, 0 bases remained unmatched. Germline V gene lookup returns CDR1 MGHDK and CDR2 SYGVNS. The CDR3 runs to 14 residues. CDR3: CASSEGQGAYEQYF. The CDR3, as DNA: TGTGCCAGCAGTGAAGGACAGGGGGCCTACGAGCAGTACTTC.